Included here is one T cell receptor beta chain sequence, with context. Its antigen is unidentified. The germline CDR1 and CDR2 sequences are MNHNY and SVGAGI (reference sequence). Trimming pared 7 bases from V and 1 base from J, leaving 12 bases between. This CDR3 comprises 14 residues. These data are taken from a study of cytomegalovirus exposure and HLA in healthy donors. Study information: Previous work identified roughly 120 million unique TCR beta sequences from 150 million to 200 million T cells.

General study findings and limits: Trimming of TCR beta V- and J-genes showed a link, identified in a later analysis, to a missense DCLRE1C variant.

Primers for the PCR totalled 60 Vbeta and 13 Jbeta. Sequencing used immunoSEQ multiplex PCR; TCRdb keeps in-frame clones, though not all of them. This sample has 150,000 or so clones, with about 75% found just once. The sample comprised PBMCs. The TCR comes from a woman aged 50 to 60 in good health and CMV-seropositive. The rearrangement uses TRBV6-6 and TRBJ2-3, with D tentatively TRBD2 (6 bases). DNA for the CDR3: TGTGCCAGCACCGAGCGGGTGGGCACAGATACGCAGTATTTT. It encodes CASTERVGTDTQYF.